This entry features one T cell receptor (beta chain) sequence. The target of this receptor is not known. Per-nucleotide qualities are absent, and no much larger clonotype sits a single base away. Collaborating institutions collected whole blood in K2EDTA tubes following their own protocols. For TCRbeta analysis, collaborators shipped samples as frozen whole blood, isolated PBMCs, or DNA extracted from either of those sample types. The data derive from a study of blood T cell repertoires in COVID-19 (dated by TCRdb to 2018 to 2020). About the study as a whole: Collaborator samples came from the United States, Italy and Spain and covered acute and convalescent phases of COVID-19. The sample metadata nearly always contained a de-identified subject ID, COVID-19 status, age in years and sex. The material from the prospective study consisted of cDNA or gDNA derived from T cells, B-cell-depleted T cells, or PBMCs. The repertoires were released in a freely available public database meant as a resource for research on the immune response to SARS-CoV-2. Subjects who had been exposed to COVID-19, were actively infected with it, or had recovered from it provided the deeply sampled blood TCRbeta repertoires that made up the dataset. Where HLA class I and class II types were available, the types were taken from metadata supplied by the sample provider, not from assay-based typing. The samples were drawn from the first 160 participants of the ongoing ImmuneRACE study and from over 950 subjects provided by 6 global collaborators.

TCRbeta CDR3 regions were amplified from genomic DNA using the immunoSEQ Assay, a bias-controlled multiplex PCR. As for how the authors treated the data: The number of nucleated cells in each sample was estimated by amplification of reference gene primers within the assay. Sequence reads were collapsed and filtered to measure the absolute abundance of every unique TCRbeta CDR3 rearrangement. For each sample, productive Simpson clonality was calculated as the square root of Simpson's diversity index across productive rearrangements. TCRdb's version of the immuneACCESS table is confined to in-frame rearrangements and falls short of the full clone set. An unresolved V gene accounts for under half of the shortfall where checked; the remainder is of unknown origin. V and J calls and clone size are those listed in that table; D and trimming were worked out from the DNA. The sample records about 200,000 clones, about 88% of which are singletons. The ten largest clonotypes hold about 4.8% of the sample.

Broad study findings and their caveats: Clinical and demographic metadata were provided uncurated, with the amount varying by source and participant.

Material: peripheral blood. The clonotype was recovered from a middle-aged woman with acute or convalescent COVID-19.

The nucleotide sequence is given as TGTGCCAGCAGCAGACAGCGGGGTCAGCCCCAGCATTTT. This is translated as CASSRQRGQPQHF. The chain joins TRBV27 to TRBJ1-5; a tentative D match to TRBD1 spans 5 bases. Sequences MNHEY (CDR1) and SMNVEV (CDR2) are obtained from the germline V gene (reference sequence). Its CDR3 holds 13 amino acids, cysteine through phenylalanine. The retained sequence is limited to the CDR3, 39 bases, with the frame set at the first base. V is shortened by 6 bases, J by 6 bases, and the region joining them spans 12 bases.